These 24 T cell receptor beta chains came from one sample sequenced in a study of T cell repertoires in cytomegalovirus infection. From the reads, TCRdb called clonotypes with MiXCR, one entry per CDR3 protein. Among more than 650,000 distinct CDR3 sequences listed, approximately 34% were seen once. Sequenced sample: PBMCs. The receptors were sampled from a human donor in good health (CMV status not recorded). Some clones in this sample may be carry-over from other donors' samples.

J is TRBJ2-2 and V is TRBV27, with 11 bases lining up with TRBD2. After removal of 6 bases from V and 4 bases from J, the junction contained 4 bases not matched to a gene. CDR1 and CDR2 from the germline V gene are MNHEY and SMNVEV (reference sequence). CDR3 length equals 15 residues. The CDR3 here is CASRLAGAITGELFF. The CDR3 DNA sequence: TGTGCCAGCAGACTAGCGGGGGCCATCACCGGGGAGCTGTTTTTT.

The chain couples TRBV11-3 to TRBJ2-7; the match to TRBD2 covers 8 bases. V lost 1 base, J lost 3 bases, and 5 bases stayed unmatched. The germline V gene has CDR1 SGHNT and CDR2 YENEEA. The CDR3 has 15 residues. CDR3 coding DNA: TGTGCCAGCAGCTTAGGAGGTAGCGGGGTCTACGAGCAGTACTTC. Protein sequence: CASSLGGSGVYEQYF.

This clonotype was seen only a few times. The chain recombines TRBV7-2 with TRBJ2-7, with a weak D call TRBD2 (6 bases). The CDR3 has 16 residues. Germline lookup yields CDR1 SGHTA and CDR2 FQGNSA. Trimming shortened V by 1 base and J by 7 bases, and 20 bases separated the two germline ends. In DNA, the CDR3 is TGTGCCAGCAGCTTAGGCCCCGCGAGTTGGGGAGGAGAGCAGTACTTC. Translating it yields CASSLGPASWGGEQYF.

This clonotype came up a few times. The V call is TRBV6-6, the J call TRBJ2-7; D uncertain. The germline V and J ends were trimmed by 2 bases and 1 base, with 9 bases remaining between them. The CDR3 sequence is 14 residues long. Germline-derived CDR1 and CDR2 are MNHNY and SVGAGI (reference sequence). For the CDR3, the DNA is TGTGCCAGCAGTTACCCCCCCGAGTCCTACGAGCAGTACTTC. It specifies CASSYPPESYEQYF.

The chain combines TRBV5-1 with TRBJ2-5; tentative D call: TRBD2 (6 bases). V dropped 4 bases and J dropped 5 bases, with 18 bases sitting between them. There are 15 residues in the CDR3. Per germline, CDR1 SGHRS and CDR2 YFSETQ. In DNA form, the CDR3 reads TGCGCCAGCAGCCGGGCGGAGACCCGGGGGGAGACCCAGTACTTC. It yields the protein CASSRAETRGETQYF.

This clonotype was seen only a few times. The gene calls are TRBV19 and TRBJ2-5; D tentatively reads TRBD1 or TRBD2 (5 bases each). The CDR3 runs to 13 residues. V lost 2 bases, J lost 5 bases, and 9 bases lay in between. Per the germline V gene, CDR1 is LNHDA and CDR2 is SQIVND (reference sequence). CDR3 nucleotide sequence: TGTGCCAGTAGTATACAGGGAGTGGAGACCCAGTACTTC. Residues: CASSIQGVETQYF.

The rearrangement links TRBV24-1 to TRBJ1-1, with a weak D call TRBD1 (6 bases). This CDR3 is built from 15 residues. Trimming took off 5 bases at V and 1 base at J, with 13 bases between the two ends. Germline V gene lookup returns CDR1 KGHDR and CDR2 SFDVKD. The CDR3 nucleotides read TGTGCCACCAGTGTGGGTCCGGGGGCGAACACTGAAGCTTTCTTT. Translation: CATSVGPGANTEAFF.

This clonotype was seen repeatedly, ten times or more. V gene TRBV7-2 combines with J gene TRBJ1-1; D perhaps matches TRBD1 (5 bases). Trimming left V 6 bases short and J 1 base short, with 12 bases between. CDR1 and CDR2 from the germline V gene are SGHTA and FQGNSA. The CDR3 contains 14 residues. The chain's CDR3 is CASSKGHPNTEAFF. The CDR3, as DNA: TGTGCCAGCAGTAAAGGACACCCGAACACTGAAGCTTTCTTT.

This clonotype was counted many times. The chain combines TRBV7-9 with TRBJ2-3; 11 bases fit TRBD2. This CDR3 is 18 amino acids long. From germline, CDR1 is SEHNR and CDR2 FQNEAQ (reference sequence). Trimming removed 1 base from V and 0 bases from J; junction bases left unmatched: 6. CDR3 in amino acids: CASSLGLAGPGSTDTQYF. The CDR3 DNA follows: TGTGCCAGCAGCTTAGGACTAGCGGGACCGGGAAGCACAGATACGCAGTATTTT.

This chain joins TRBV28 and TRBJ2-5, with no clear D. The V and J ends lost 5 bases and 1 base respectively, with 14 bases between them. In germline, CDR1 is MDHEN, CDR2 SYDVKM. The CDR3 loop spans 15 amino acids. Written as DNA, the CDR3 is TGTGCCAGCAGTATAGTCCTCGCGTCCCAAGAGACCCAGTACTTC. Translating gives CASSIVLASQETQYF.

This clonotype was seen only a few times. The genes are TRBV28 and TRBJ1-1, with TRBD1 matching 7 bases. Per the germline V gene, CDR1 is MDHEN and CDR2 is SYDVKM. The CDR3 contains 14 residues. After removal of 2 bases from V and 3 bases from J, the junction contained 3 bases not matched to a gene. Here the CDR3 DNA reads TGTGCCAGCAGTTTAGAGGGGGCGTACACTGAAGCTTTCTTT. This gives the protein CASSLEGAYTEAFF.

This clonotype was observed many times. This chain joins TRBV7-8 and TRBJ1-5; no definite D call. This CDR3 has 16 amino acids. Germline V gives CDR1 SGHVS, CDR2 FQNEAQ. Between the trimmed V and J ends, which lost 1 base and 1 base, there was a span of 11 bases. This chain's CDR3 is CASSLEGWQSNQPQHF. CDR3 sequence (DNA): TGTGCCAGCAGCTTAGAAGGGTGGCAGAGCAATCAGCCCCAGCATTTT.

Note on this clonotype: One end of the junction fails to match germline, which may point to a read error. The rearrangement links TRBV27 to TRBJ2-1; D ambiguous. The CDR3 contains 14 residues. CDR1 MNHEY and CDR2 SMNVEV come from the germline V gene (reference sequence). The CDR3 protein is CAISSPSSYNEQFF. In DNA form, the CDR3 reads TGTGCCATCAGTTCCCCGAGCTCCTACAATGAGCAGTTCTTC.

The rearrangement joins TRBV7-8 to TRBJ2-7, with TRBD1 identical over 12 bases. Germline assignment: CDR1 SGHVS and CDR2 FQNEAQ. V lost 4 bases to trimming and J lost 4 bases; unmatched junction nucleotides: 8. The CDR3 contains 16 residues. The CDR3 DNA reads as TGTGCCAGCAGCTACACCGGGACAGGGGGCAAATACGAGCAGTACTTC. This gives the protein CASSYTGTGGKYEQYF.

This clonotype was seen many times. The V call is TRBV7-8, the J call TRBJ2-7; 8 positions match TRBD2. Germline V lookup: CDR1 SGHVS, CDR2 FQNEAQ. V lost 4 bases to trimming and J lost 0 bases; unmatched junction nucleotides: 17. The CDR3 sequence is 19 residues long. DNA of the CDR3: TGTGCCAGCAGCTCCCGGTCCACTAGCGGAGTGTTTAGCTCCTACGAGCAGTACTTC. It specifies CASSSRSTSGVFSSYEQYF.

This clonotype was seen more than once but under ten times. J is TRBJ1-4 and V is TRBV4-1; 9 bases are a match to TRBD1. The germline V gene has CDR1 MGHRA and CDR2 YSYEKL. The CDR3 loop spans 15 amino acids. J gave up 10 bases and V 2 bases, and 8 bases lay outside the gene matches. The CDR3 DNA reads TGCGCCAGCAGCCAAATCGACAGGGGGGTGGCAAAACTGTTTTTT. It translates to CASSQIDRGVAKLFF.

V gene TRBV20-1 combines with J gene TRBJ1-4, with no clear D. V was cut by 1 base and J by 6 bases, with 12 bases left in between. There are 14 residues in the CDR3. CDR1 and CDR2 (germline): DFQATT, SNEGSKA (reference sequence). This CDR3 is CSARGVRSDEKLFF. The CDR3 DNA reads TGCAGTGCTAGAGGGGTCCGGTCGGATGAAAAACTGTTTTTT.

CDR3 region: CASSLHPNYEQYF. The CDR3 DNA sequence: TGTGCCAGCAGCCTTCATCCTAACTACGAGCAGTACTTC. V gene TRBV5-4 combines with J gene TRBJ2-7; no clear D. Between the trimmed V and J ends, which lost 4 bases and 3 bases, there was a span of 11 bases. Germline CDR1 and CDR2: SGHNT and YYREEE (reference sequence). This CDR3 comprises 13 residues.

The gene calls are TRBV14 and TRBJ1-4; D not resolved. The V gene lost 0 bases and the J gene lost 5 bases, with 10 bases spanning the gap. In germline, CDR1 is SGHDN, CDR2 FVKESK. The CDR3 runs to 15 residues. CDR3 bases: TGTGCCAGCAGCCAAGATCGGGGTTTCAATGAAAAACTGTTTTTT. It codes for CASSQDRGFNEKLFF. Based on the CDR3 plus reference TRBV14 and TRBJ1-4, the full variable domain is EAGVTQFPSHSVIEKGQTVTLRCDPISGHDNLYWYRRVMGKEIKFLLHFVKESKQDESGMPNNRFLAERTGGTYSTLKVQPAELEDSGVYFCASSQDRGFNEKLFFGSGTQLSVL.

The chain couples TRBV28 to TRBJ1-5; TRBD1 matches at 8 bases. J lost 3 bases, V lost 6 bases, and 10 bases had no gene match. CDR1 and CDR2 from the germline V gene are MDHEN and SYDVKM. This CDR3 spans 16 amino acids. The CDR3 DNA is TGTGCCAGCAGGCAATTAGGCCAGGGGGCCAATCAGCCCCAGCATTTT. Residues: CASRQLGQGANQPQHF.

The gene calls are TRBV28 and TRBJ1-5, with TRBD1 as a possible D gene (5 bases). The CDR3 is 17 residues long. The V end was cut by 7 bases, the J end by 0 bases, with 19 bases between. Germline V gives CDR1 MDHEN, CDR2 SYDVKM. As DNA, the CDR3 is TGTGCCAGCATTACCTTAGGGGACTCTACTAGCAATCAGCCCCAGCATTTT. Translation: CASITLGDSTSNQPQHF.

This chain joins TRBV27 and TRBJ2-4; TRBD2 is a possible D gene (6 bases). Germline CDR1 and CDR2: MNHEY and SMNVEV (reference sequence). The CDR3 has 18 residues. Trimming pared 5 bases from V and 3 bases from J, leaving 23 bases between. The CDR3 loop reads CASSPHFVAARGKNIQYF. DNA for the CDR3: TGTGCCAGCAGTCCCCACTTCGTAGCGGCCCGGGGCAAAAACATTCAGTACTTC.

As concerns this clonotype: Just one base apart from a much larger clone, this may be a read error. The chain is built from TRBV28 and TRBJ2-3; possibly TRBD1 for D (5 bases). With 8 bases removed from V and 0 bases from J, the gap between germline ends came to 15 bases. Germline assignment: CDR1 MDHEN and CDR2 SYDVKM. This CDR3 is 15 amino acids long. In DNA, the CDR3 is TGTGCCAGCTTCTCGGACACCCAAAGCACAGATACGCAGTATTTT. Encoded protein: CASFSDTQSTDTQYF.

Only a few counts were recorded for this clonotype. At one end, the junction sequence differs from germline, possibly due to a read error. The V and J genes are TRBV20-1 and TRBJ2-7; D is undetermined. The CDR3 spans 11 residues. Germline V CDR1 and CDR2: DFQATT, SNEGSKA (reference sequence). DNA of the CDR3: TGCAGCGCTAGTCAGACCTTGGGGCAGTACTTC. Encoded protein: CSASQTLGQYF.